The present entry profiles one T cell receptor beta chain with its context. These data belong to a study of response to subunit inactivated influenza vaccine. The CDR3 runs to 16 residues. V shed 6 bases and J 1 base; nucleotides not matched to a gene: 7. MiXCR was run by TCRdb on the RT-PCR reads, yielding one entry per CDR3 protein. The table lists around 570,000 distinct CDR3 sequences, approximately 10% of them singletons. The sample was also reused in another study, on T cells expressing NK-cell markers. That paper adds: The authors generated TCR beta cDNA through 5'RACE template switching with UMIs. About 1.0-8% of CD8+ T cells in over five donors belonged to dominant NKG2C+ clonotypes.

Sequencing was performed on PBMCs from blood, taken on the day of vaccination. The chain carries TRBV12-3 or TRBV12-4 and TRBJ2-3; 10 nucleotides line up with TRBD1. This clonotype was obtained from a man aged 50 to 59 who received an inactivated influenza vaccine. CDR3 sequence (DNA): TGTGCCAGCAGAGCCGGGACAGGGGACGGCACAGATACGCAGTATTTT. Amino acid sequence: CASRAGTGDGTDTQYF.